The 28 T cell receptor beta chains reported below all come from one sample, sequenced in a study of blood T cell repertoires in COVID-19. Using immunoSEQ multiplex PCR, the repertoire was profiled, and TCRdb retains in-frame clones only, with some absent. The sample consists of tens of thousands of clones, around 80% of them appearing once. Sequencing was performed on peripheral blood. All receptors come from a woman older than 75 with acute or convalescent COVID-19.

The chain carries TRBV2 and TRBJ2-1; the match to TRBD2 covers 10 bases. In germline, CDR1 is SNHLY, CDR2 FYNNEI. The CDR3 contains 14 residues. V lost 7 bases, J lost 10 bases, and 10 bases stayed unmatched. Here the CDR3 reads CASMERGGLREQFF. The DNA of the CDR3 is TGTGCCAGCATGGAGCGGGGGGGCCTGAGGGAGCAGTTCTTC.

The chain couples TRBV5-1 to TRBJ2-3; D not resolved. The V end lost 4 bases, the J end lost 5 bases, and 11 bases lay between the germline ends. The CDR3 extends over 13 amino acids. CDR1 is SGHRS, CDR2 YFSETQ, per germline. The CDR3: CASSHTRGDTQYF. The CDR3 DNA reads TGCGCCAGCAGCCACACTCGAGGAGATACGCAGTATTTT.

CDR3 nucleotide sequence: TGTGCCAGCAGCACTAGCGCCGGGGAGCTGTTTTTT. This codes for CASSTSAGELFF. The V gene is TRBV7-3, the J gene TRBJ2-2, with TRBD2 matching 7 bases. This CDR3 region has 12 residues. In germline, CDR1 is SGHTA, CDR2 FQGTGA. The J segment lost 6 bases and the V segment lost 5 bases, leaving 0 bases of the junction unmatched.

This clone was found a few times. The chain combines TRBV28 with TRBJ1-1, with 8 bases that match TRBD1. The CDR3 totals 16 residues. V shed 1 base and J 5 bases; nucleotides not matched to a gene: 9. CDR1 and CDR2 from the germline V gene are MDHEN and SYDVKM. The CDR3 loop is CASSLFPLRGLTEAFF. In DNA, the CDR3 is TGTGCCAGCAGTTTATTCCCCCTCAGGGGGCTGACTGAAGCTTTCTTT.

This clone was seen more than once but under ten times. The chain is built from TRBV5-1 and TRBJ2-1; TRBD2 agrees at 8 bases. Trimming at V came to 1 base and at J to 7 bases, leaving 13 bases not matched to a gene. The CDR3 loop spans 17 amino acids. CDR1 and CDR2 from the germline V gene are SGHRS and YFSETQ. CDR3 protein: CASSLFPGGRLENEQFF. For the CDR3, the DNA is TGCGCCAGCAGCTTGTTCCCGGGAGGGCGATTAGAAAATGAGCAGTTCTTC.

CDR3 DNA sequence: TGTGCCAGCAGCTTGTCGTTAGCGGGTCGCACAGATACGCAGTATTTT. Amino acid sequence: CASSLSLAGRTDTQYF. The V call is TRBV5-4, the J call TRBJ2-3, with TRBD2 matching 7 bases. J gave up 1 base and V 1 base, and 6 bases lay outside the gene matches. This CDR3 contains 16 residues. The germline V gene encodes CDR1 SGHNT and CDR2 YYREEE (reference sequence).

This clone was recorded once. V gene TRBV19 combines with J gene TRBJ2-4, with 9 bases identical to TRBD1. Germline V gene lookup returns CDR1 LNHDA and CDR2 SQIVND (reference sequence). V lost 4 bases and J lost 8; bases outside the gene matches: 0. The CDR3 runs 12 residues. The CDR3 sequence is CASSRQGDIQYF. In nucleotides, the CDR3 is TGTGCCAGTAGTAGACAGGGGGACATTCAGTACTTC.

The chain employs TRBV2 and TRBJ1-2, with D perhaps matching TRBD1 (5 bases). Trimming left V 6 bases short and J 7 bases short, with 15 bases between. This CDR3 has 13 amino acids. CDR1 and CDR2 from the germline V gene are SNHLY and FYNNEI. The CDR3 sequence is CASSARQYLGYTF. CDR3 sequence (DNA): TGTGCCAGCAGCGCTAGACAGTACCTTGGCTACACCTTC.

J is TRBJ2-1 and V is TRBV5-1; 11 bases fit TRBD1. Losses at the gene ends were 0 bases for V and 9 bases for J; bases not matched to a gene: 5. In germline, CDR1 is SGHRS, CDR2 YFSETQ. This CDR3 is built from 15 residues. This CDR3 reads CASSLEGQGVGEQFF. CDR3 nucleotides: TGCGCCAGCAGCTTGGAGGGACAGGGGGTCGGTGAGCAGTTCTTC.

The genes are TRBV30 and TRBJ2-1; D perhaps matches TRBD2 (6 bases). Per the germline V gene, CDR1 is GTSNPN and CDR2 is SVGIG (reference sequence). This CDR3 has 12 residues. The V and J ends lost 3 bases and 8 bases respectively, with 11 bases between them. DNA for the CDR3: TGTGCCTGGAGCGGGAGTCGGTATGAGCAGTTCTTC. This gives the protein CAWSGSRYEQFF.

The chain is built from TRBV5-4 and TRBJ2-3, with 7 nucleotides matching TRBD2. Germline V CDR1 and CDR2: SGHNT, YYREEE (reference sequence). The trim removed 0 bases at V and 2 bases at J, leaving 6 bases unmatched. The CDR3 totals 16 residues. The DNA for the CDR3 is TGTGCCAGCAGCTTGGTTCTAGCGGCCTCCACAGATACGCAGTATTTT. As protein: CASSLVLAASTDTQYF.

V usage is TRBV27 and J usage is TRBJ1-5; TRBD1 might be the D (5 bases). Germline V CDR1 and CDR2: MNHEY, SMNVEV (reference sequence). Deletions cut 2 bases from V and 1 base from J, with 9 bases between. The CDR3 consists of 15 residues. The CDR3 here is CASSLQGWSNQPQHF. In DNA, the CDR3 is TGTGCCAGCAGTTTACAGGGTTGGAGCAATCAGCCCCAGCATTTT.

J is TRBJ2-2 and V is TRBV6-5; D may be TRBD2 (6 bases). From germline, CDR1 is MNHEY and CDR2 SVGAGI. V lost 7 bases, J lost 3 bases, and 12 bases lay in between. The CDR3 has 14 amino acids. The CDR3, as DNA: TGTGCCAGCATGACGGGCGGGGACACCGGGGAGCTGTTTTTT. It yields the protein CASMTGGDTGELFF.

This clone was observed once. The J gene is TRBJ2-3, the V gene TRBV19, with 12 bases fitting TRBD2. The V gene's germline CDR1 is LNHDA and CDR2 SQIVND (reference sequence). The CDR3 is 16 residues long. CDR3 region: CAPSGGASGTADTQYF. The CDR3 DNA is TGTGCTCCTAGCGGGGGGGCTAGCGGGACCGCAGATACGCAGTATTTT.

This chain links TRBV6-5 with TRBJ2-3, with 8 bases that match TRBD1. CDR3 length: 13 residues. V gave up 10 bases and J gave up 3 bases; unmatched junction bases: 6. Germline CDR1 is MNHEY and CDR2 is SVGAGI. The CDR3 DNA sequence: TGTGCCATCGGACAGGGTGGAACAGATACGCAGTATTTT. This translates into CAIGQGGTDTQYF.

The chain employs TRBV30 and TRBJ1-1; tentative D call: TRBD1 (5 bases). V was cut by 4 bases and J by 4 bases, with 13 bases left in between. This CDR3 comprises 13 residues. CDR1 GTSNPN and CDR2 SVGIG come from the germline V gene (reference sequence). The CDR3 spells CAWKFAGVTEAFF. As DNA, the CDR3 is TGTGCCTGGAAATTCGCGGGGGTCACTGAAGCTTTCTTT. The whole variable domain, remainder taken from reference TRBV30 and TRBJ1-1, is SQTIHQWPATLVQPVGSPLSLECTVEGTSNPNLYWYRQAAGRGLQLLFYSVGIGQISSEVPQNLSASRPQDRQFILSSKKLLLSDSGFYLCAWKFAGVTEAFFGQGTRLTVV.

The chain carries TRBV14 and TRBJ1-6, with D unclear. Trimming pared 3 bases from V and 10 bases from J, leaving 13 bases between. The germline V gene has CDR1 SGHDN and CDR2 FVKESK. The CDR3 extends over 14 amino acids. The CDR3 bases are TGTGCCAGCAGCCATGAGGCAGGAGGGTCACCCCTCCACTTT. It encodes CASSHEAGGSPLHF.

J is TRBJ2-3 and V is TRBV11-2; D is perhaps TRBD1 (6 bases). Trimming cost V 2 bases and J 2 bases, with 17 bases left between them. CDR3 length: 17 residues. Germline V gives CDR1 SGHAT, CDR2 FQNNGV. Written as DNA, the CDR3 is TGTGCCAGCAGCTTAACGGGGACGTTGGGGGCCACAGATACGCAGTATTTT. This sequence encodes CASSLTGTLGATDTQYF.

The chain links TRBV19 to TRBJ2-7, with TRBD2 matching over 10 bases. V shed 2 bases, J shed 4 bases, and the junction held 5 bases outside the gene matches. The germline V gene has CDR1 LNHDA and CDR2 SQIVND (reference sequence). The CDR3 runs 15 residues. CDR3 amino acids: CASSIQLAGLYEQYF. The CDR3 bases are TGTGCCAGTAGTATACAACTAGCGGGGCTGTACGAGCAGTACTTC.

This rearrangement joins TRBV9 to TRBJ2-7, with 12 bases fitting TRBD2. CDR3 length: 15 residues. The germline V gene has CDR1 SGDLS and CDR2 YYNGEE. The V gene end was trimmed by 3 bases and the J gene end by 7 bases; junction bases not matched to a gene: 8. The CDR3 DNA reads TGTGCCAGCAGCGAAGGGCTAGCGGGGGGGCTTGAGCAGTACTTC. Its protein is CASSEGLAGGLEQYF.

V and J are TRBV11-2 and TRBJ1-6; D perhaps matches TRBD1 (6 bases). Between the trimmed V and J ends, which lost 8 bases and 14 bases, there was a span of 16 bases. The CDR3 length is 12 residues. Germline loops: CDR1 SGHAT, CDR2 FQNNGV. The CDR3 DNA follows: TGTGCCAGCGGAAAAGACAGGATAACCCTCCACTTT. This sequence encodes CASGKDRITLHF.

With regard to this clone: The junction differs from germline at one of its ends, possibly a read error. This chain links TRBV7-9 with TRBJ1-6; D unresolved. This CDR3 comprises 15 residues. Germline V gives CDR1 SEHNR, CDR2 FQNEAQ (reference sequence). CDR3 DNA sequence: TGTGCCAGCAGCCTAGCCGGGAGAAGGAGTTCACCCCTCCACTTT. It specifies CASSLAGRRSSPLHF.

The chain uses TRBV6-5 and TRBJ2-3; 8 positions agree with TRBD1. The CDR3 is 15 amino acids. The germline V gene has CDR1 MNHEY and CDR2 SVGAGI. Germline trimming cut 6 bases from V and 0 bases from J; bases unmatched to any gene: 5. The CDR3 region has the DNA TGTGCCAGCAGAGACAGGGGCGGGAGCACAGATACGCAGTATTTT. Encoded protein: CASRDRGGSTDTQYF.

V usage is TRBV5-1 and J usage is TRBJ1-4; TRBD1 is a possible D gene (6 bases). The CDR3 consists of 14 residues. V shed 2 bases and J shed 3 bases, with 8 bases lying between them. Germline V gene sequence: CDR1 SGHRS, CDR2 YFSETQ. CDR3 coding DNA: TGCGCCAGCAGCTTACAGGGACCTAATGAAAAACTGTTTTTT. It is translated as CASSLQGPNEKLFF.

DNA of the CDR3: TGTGCCAGCAGTTTATCGGGACTTTATGGCTACACCTTC. Its translation: CASSLSGLYGYTF. This sequence joins TRBV28 and TRBJ1-2; D may be TRBD1 (5 bases). Trimming left V 1 base short and J 5 bases short, with 8 bases between. The CDR3 is 13 residues long. Germline V gene lookup returns CDR1 MDHEN and CDR2 SYDVKM.

The chain carries TRBV2 and TRBJ1-5; unclear D gene. From germline, CDR1 is SNHLY and CDR2 FYNNEI. The CDR3 runs to 12 residues. V was trimmed by 4 bases and J by 4 bases, leaving 5 bases between them. Here the CDR3 reads CASSAENQPQHF. In DNA form, the CDR3 reads TGTGCCAGCAGTGCGGAGAATCAGCCCCAGCATTTT.

DNA for the CDR3: TGTGCCACCAGCGTAGGGGGCGGCGAGCAGTACTTC. This sequence encodes CATSVGGGEQYF. This chain uses TRBV15 with TRBJ2-7; the match to TRBD1 covers 7 bases. In germline, CDR1 is LNHNV, CDR2 YYDKDF (reference sequence). V gave up 5 bases and J gave up 6 bases; unmatched junction bases: 4. The CDR3 is 12 residues long. Full variable domain (rest looked up from reference TRBV15 and TRBJ2-7): DAMVIQNPRYQVTQFGKPVTLSCSQTLNHNVMYWYQQKSSQAPKLLFHYYDKDFNNEADTPDNFQSRRPNTSFCFLDIRSPGLGDTAMYLCATSVGGGEQYFGPGTRLTVT.

In regard to this clone: Since no conserved phenylalanine or tryptophan closes the CDR3, a read error is the likely cause. Because the CDR3's place on the DNA is in doubt, the DNA is left out and the CDR3 is given as listed by TCRdb. The chain recombines TRBV7-9 with TRBJ1-1; the table gives TRBD1 as D, unverified against the DNA. Germline V lookup: CDR1 SEHNR, CDR2 FQNEAQ (reference sequence). The CDR3 has 13 residues if both end residues are counted. The chain's CDR3 is CASSPGTVAPEYG.